The table lists the clone carrying this TCR beta chain with a few counts. V lost 6 bases, J lost 5 bases, and 17 bases lay in between. The CDR3 length is 14 residues. The data are from a study of quantifying T cell responses using KT2 cells. Study-level background: RNA was reverse transcribed with TCR alpha and beta constant-region primers.

The cDNA 3' end received a ligated oligonucleotide with a UMI. The first PCR ran roughly 4 cycles with an equimolar RC1.1 and RC1.2 beta primer mix. MiXCR, run by TCRdb on the UMI-ligation and nested PCR reads, gives a single entry per CDR3 protein. Found here are around 56,000 distinct CDR3 sequences, 9% to 15% of them singletons; the top ten hold under 10%. This TCR came from a human donor. The chain employs TRBV12-3 or TRBV12-4 and TRBJ2-7; D not certain. The specimen sequenced was PBMCs spiked with cells of the T cell clone KT2. CDR3: CASRPNLNYDEQYF. CDR3 sequence (DNA): TGTGCCAGCAGACCCAACCTAAACTATGACGAGCAGTACTTC.